This T cell receptor beta chain was obtained from a study of blood T cell repertoires in COVID-19. With V trimmed by 1 base and J by 3 bases, 0 bases remained unmatched. The germline V gene has CDR1 MGHRA and CDR2 YSYEKL. There are 15 residues in the CDR3. Produced via immunoSEQ multiplex PCR; TCRdb's table is partial and in-frame only. The sample yields about 120,000 clones, roughly 88% seen once. The sequenced sample was peripheral blood. The chain carries TRBV4-1 and TRBJ2-2; 9 bases are shared with TRBD1. This TCR came from a man aged 40-50 years with acute or convalescent COVID-19. CDR3 loop: CASSQGQGDTGELFF. In DNA form, the CDR3 reads TGCGCCAGCAGCCAAGGACAGGGGGACACCGGGGAGCTGTTTTTT.